Included here is one T cell receptor beta chain sequence, with context. Its antigen is not known. This sample was taken from a study of T cell responses to AZD1222 COVID-19 vaccine. Profiled with immunoSEQ multiplex PCR; TCRdb holds only in-frame clones, not every one. The data hold some 180,000 clones, with around 90% observed a single time. The study pooled second doses at about 4 or about 12 weeks. The CDR3 covers 13 residues. The V end lost 0 bases, the J end lost 6 bases, and 6 bases lay between the germline ends. Germline V gives CDR1 ENHRY, CDR2 SYGVKD. Study-wide results and caveats: At baseline, just five or six AZD1222 recipients tested seropositive. Recipients of two AZD1222 doses showed rising Spike-specific TCR breadth and depth.

The source was peripheral blood, collected 28 days after the second AZD1222 dose. This clonotype was sampled from an adult who received the AZD1222 COVID-19 vaccine. V usage is TRBV10-3 and J usage is TRBJ1-3; D not resolved. The CDR3 nucleotides read TGTGCCATCAGTGAGTCGATGGAAAACACCATATATTTT. Its translation is CAISESMENTIYF.